The clone carrying this TCR beta chain was picked up many times. Antigen specificity is unknown. CDR1 and CDR2 (germline): SGHAT, FQNNGV. The CDR3 contains 15 residues. Trimming cost V 1 base and J 4 bases; bases outside gene matches: 2. The data derive from a study of CD8 T cells in ankylosing spondylitis. Regarding the study as a whole: A motif in TCR beta, a set of 8 or 9 highly homologous variants, appeared characteristic of ankylosing spondylitis blood. It was reported that disease-linked clones were significantly enriched in matched ankylosing spondylitis synovial fluid. Relatively rare in peripheral blood, disease-linked clones were also CD8+.

Using quantitative 5'-RACE with molecular barcodes, the authors made TCR beta libraries. MiXCR was run by TCRdb on the 5' RACE reads, yielding one entry per CDR3 protein. The sample holds over 95,000 distinct CDR3 sequences; 7.5% to 9% are singletons and the top ten take nearly 10%. The origin of this receptor is a male donor with ankylosing spondylitis or in good health (not recorded which). J is TRBJ2-2 and V is TRBV11-2; 8 bases fit TRBD1. The sequenced sample consisted of blood, either unsorted or a sorted T cell fraction (not recorded which). In DNA, the CDR3 is TGTGCCAGCAGCTTAGGGACAGGGTTCACCGGGGAGCTGTTTTTT. Its translation: CASSLGTGFTGELFF. Filled out from reference TRBV11-2 and TRBJ2-2, the complete variable domain reads EAGVAQSPRYKIIEKRQSVAFWCNPISGHATLYWYQQILGQGPKLLIQFQNNGVVDDSQLPKDRFSAERLKGVDSTLKIQPAKLEDSAVYLCASSLGTGFTGELFFGEGSRLTVL.